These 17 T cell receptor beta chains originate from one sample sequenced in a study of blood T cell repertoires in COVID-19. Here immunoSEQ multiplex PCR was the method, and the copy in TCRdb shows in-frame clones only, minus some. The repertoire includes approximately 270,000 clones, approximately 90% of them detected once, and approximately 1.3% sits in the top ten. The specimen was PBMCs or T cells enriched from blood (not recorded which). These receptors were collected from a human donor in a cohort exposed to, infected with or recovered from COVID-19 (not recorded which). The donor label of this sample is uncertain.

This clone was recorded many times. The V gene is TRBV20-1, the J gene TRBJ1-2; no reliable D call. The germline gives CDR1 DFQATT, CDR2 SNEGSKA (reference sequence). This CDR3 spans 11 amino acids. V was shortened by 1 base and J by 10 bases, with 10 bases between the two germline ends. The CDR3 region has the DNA TGCAGTGCTAGAGCGAACAGTTTCTACACCTTC. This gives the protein CSARANSFYTF.

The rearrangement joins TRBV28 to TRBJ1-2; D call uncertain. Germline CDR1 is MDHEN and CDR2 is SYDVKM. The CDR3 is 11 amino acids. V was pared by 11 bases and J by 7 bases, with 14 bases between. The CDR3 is CALGRRSGYTF. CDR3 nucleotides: TGTGCCCTGGGTCGGAGGTCTGGCTACACCTTC.

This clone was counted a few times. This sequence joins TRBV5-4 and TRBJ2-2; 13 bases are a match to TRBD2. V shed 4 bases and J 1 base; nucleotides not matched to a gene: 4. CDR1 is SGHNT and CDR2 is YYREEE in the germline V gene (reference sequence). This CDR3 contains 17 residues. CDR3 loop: CASSLGLAGENTGELFF. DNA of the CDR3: TGTGCCAGCAGCCTAGGACTAGCGGGGGAGAACACCGGGGAGCTGTTTTTT.

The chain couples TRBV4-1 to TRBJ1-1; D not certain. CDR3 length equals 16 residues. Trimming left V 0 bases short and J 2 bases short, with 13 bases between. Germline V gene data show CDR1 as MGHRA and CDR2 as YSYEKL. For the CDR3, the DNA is TGCGCCAGCAGCCAAGATGAAGGGAGGGTCAACACTGAAGCTTTCTTT. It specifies CASSQDEGRVNTEAFF.

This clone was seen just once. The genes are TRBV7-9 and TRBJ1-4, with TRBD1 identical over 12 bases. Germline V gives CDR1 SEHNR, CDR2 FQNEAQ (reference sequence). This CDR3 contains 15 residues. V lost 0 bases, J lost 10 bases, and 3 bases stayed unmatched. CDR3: CASSLAGQGAGKLFF. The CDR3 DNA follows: TGTGCCAGCAGCTTAGCGGGACAGGGGGCTGGAAAACTGTTTTTT.

As DNA, the CDR3 is TGTGCCAGCAGCTTTACATCCGGGACTCACTCCTACAATGAGCAGTTCTTC. Translated: CASSFTSGTHSYNEQFF. This chain connects TRBV7-9 to TRBJ2-1; TRBD2 might be the D (6 bases). The V and J ends lost 3 bases and 0 bases respectively, with 15 bases between them. Germline V lookup: CDR1 SEHNR, CDR2 FQNEAQ (reference sequence). The CDR3 covers 17 residues.

In nucleotides, the CDR3 is TGTGCCAGCAGCTTGGACAGGGCTCACTACGAGCAGTACTTC. This encodes CASSLDRAHYEQYF. The chain joins TRBV5-6 to TRBJ2-7, with D possibly TRBD1 on 6 matching bases. This CDR3 is built from 14 residues. In germline, CDR1 is SGHDT, CDR2 YYEEEE. The V and J ends lost 0 bases and 3 bases respectively, with 10 bases between them.

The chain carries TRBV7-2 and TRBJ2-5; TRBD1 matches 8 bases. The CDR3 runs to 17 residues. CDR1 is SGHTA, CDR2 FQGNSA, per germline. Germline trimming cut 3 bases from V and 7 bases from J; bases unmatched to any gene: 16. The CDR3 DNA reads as TGTGCCAGCAGCTTGACAGGGACAGGCCCTTTTGGTGGGACCCAGTACTTC. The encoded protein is CASSLTGTGPFGGTQYF.

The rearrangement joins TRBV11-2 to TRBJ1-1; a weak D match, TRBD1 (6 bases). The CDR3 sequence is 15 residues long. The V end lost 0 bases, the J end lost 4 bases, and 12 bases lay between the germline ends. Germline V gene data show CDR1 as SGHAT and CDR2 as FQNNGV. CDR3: CASSLEAGAFTEAFF. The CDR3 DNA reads TGTGCCAGCAGCTTAGAGGCAGGGGCCTTCACTGAAGCTTTCTTT.

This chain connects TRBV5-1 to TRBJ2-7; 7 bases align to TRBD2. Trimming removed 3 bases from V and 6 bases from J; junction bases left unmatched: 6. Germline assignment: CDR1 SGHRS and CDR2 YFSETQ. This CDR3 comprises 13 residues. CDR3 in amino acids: CASSYQGLSEQYF. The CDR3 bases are TGCGCCAGCAGCTACCAGGGACTAAGCGAGCAGTACTTC. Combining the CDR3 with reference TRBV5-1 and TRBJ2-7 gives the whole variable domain KAGVTQTPRYLIKTRGQQVTLSCSPISGHRSVSWYQQTPGQGLQFLFEYFSETQRNKGNFPGRFSGRQFSNSRSEMNVSTLELGDSALYLCASSYQGLSEQYFGPGTRLTVT.

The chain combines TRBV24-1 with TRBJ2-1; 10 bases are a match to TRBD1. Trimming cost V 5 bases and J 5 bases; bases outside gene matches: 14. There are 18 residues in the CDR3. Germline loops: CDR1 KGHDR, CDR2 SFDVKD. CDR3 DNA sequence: TGTGCCACCAGTGGGGGGGGAATCCGGGACAGGGGAAACAATGAGCAGTTCTTC. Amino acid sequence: CATSGGGIRDRGNNEQFF.

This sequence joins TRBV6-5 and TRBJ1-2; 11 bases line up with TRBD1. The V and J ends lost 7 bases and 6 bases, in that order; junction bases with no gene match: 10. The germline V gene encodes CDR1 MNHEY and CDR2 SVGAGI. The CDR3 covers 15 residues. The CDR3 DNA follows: TGTGCCAGCATTCCGAATTCGGACAGGGGGCATGGCTACACCTTC. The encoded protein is CASIPNSDRGHGYTF.

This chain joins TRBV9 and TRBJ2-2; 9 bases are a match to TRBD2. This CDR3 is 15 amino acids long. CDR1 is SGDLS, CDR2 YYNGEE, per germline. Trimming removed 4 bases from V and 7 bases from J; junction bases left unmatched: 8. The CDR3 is CASSPRTSVGGELFF. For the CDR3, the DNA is TGTGCCAGCAGCCCCCGGACTAGCGTGGGCGGGGAGCTGTTTTTT.

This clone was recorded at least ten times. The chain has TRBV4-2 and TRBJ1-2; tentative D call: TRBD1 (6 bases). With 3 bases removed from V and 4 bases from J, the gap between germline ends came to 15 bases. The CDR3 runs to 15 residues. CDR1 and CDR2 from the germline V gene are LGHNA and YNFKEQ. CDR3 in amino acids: CASSQVARGAYGYTF. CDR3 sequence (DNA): TGTGCCAGCAGCCAGGTCGCCAGGGGTGCCTATGGCTACACCTTC.

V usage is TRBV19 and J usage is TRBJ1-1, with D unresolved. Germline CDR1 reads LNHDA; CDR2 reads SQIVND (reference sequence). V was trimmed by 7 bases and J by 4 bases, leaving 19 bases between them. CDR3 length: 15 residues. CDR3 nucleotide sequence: TGTGCCAGTATACCGGGTTCCCCGGTGGGCACTGAAGCTTTCTTT. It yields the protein CASIPGSPVGTEAFF.

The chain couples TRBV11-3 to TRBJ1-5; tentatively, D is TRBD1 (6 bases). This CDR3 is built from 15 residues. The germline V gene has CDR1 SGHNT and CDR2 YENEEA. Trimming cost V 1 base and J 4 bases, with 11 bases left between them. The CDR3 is CASSLGAQGNQPQHF. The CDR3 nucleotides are TGTGCCAGCAGCTTAGGAGCCCAGGGGAATCAGCCCCAGCATTTT.

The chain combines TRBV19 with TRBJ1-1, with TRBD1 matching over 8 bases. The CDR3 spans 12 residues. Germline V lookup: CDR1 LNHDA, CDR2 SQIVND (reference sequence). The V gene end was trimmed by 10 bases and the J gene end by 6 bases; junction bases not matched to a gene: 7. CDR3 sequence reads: CATRTGPAEAFF. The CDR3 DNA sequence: TGTGCCACCCGGACAGGGCCGGCTGAAGCTTTCTTT.